These T cell receptor beta chains were read from a single sample in a study of cytomegalovirus exposure and HLA in healthy donors. TCRdb's table, derived via immunoSEQ multiplex PCR, lists solely in-frame clones and lacks some. The data contain 150,000 to 200,000 clones, 60% to 80% of them singletons. Sequenced material: PBMCs. The source of these receptors is a female donor in good health and CMV-seronegative. Each CDR3 is given with its conserved first and last residue. D genes are given only for firm matches. A row's size may be missing; if present it is once, few, many or a size class.

TRBV19	TRBD1	NA	TRBJ1-1	TGTGCCAGTACGGACAGGGGAGGGGACACTGAAGCTTTCTTT	CASTDRGGDTEAFF
TRBV7-7	TRBD2	NA	TRBJ2-1	TGTGCCAGCAGCTTAGTGGCGGGGGGGCACAATGAGCAGTTCTTC	CASSLVAGGHNEQFF
TRBV30	NA	NA	TRBJ2-7	TGTGCCTGGACCCGAGAGCCCCCCGCGGAGCAGTACTTC	CAWTREPPAEQYF
TRBV19	NA	NA	TRBJ1-2	TGTGCCAGTAGTACTTCCTCCGCTAACTATGGCTACACCTTC	CASSTSSANYGYTF
TRBV5-6	NA	NA	TRBJ2-5	TGTGCCAGCAGCTTGGGTACCGGGGGTGAGACCCAGTACTTC	CASSLGTGGETQYF
TRBV19	TRBD2	NA	TRBJ2-1	TGTGCCACCATATATGGGAATAGCGGGAGGGCCCTCAGGAATGAGCAGTTCTTC	CATIYGNSGRALRNEQFF
TRBV18	TRBD1	NA	TRBJ1-5	TGTGCCAGCTCACCTGACAGGGCGAGCAATCAGCCCCAGCATTTT	CASSPDRASNQPQHF
TRBV5-1	TRBD1	NA	TRBJ2-1	TGCGCCAGCAGCCAACCCGGACAGGGGATGGGTGGAAATGAGCAGTTCTTC	CASSQPGQGMGGNEQFF
TRBV28	NA	NA	TRBJ1-1	TGTGCCAGCAGTTGGGGGCGCTTGAACACTGAAGCTTTCTTT	CASSWGRLNTEAFF
TRBV25-1	NA	NA	TRBJ1-1	TGTGCCAGCAGTGAATATCTTCCTTATGAGAGCCCTGAAGCTTTCTTT	CASSEYLPYESPEAFF
TRBV5-1	NA	NA	TRBJ1-6	TGCGCCAGCAGCTTGGCCTTTTTCAATTCACCCCTCCACTTT	CASSLAFFNSPLHF
TRBV4-1	NA	NA	TRBJ1-1	TGCGCCAGCAGCCAAGGGGGCGCAGGCACTGAAGCTTTCTTT	CASSQGGAGTEAFF
TRBV5-4	NA	few	TRBJ1-3	TGTGCCAGCAGTCGACTTCAGGGGTCAGAAAACACCATATATTTT	CASSRLQGSENTIYF
TRBV2	NA	NA	TRBJ1-1	TGTGCCAGCAGTGTACGGGGTTCGGGTACTGAAGCTTTCTTT	CASSVRGSGTEAFF
TRBV29-1	NA	NA	TRBJ1-1	TGCAGCGTGGAGGATTGGGTGAACACTGAAGCTTTCTTT	CSVEDWVNTEAFF
TRBV6-5	NA	NA	TRBJ1-1	TGTGCCAGCACCCAATCACAGGTTAACACTGAAGCTTTCTTT	CASTQSQVNTEAFF
TRBV28	NA	NA	TRBJ1-1	TGTGCCAGCAGCCCCGGTCCTGAAGCTTTCTTT	CASSPGPEAFF
TRBV7-3	NA	NA	TRBJ2-5	TGTGCCAGCAGGCTCGGACCGGGAAGAGGAGAGACCCAGTACTTC	CASRLGPGRGETQYF
TRBV7-6	NA	once	TRBJ1-6	TGTGCCAGCAGCTCTTCGGGCGGGGGTGGGAATTCACCCCTCCACTTT	CASSSSGGGGNSPLHF
TRBV7-8	TRBD1	NA	TRBJ2-3	TGTGCCAGCAGCCCACCGAATAGGGGGCCAGATACGCAGTATTTT	CASSPPNRGPDTQYF
TRBV28	TRBD1	NA	TRBJ2-7	TGTGCCAGCAGTCTCCCGGGACAGGGAACTAGTCCGCCCTACGAGCAGTACTTC	CASSLPGQGTSPPYEQYF
TRBV27	NA	NA	TRBJ2-7	TGTGCCAGCAGTTTATTAGCTGACAGCTCCTACGAGCAGTACTTC	CASSLLADSSYEQYF
TRBV5-4	TRBD2	NA	TRBJ2-1	TGTGCCAGTCAACGGGGGGACTATTACAATGAGCAGTTCTTC	CASQRGDYYNEQFF
TRBV7-9	NA	NA	TRBJ1-3	TGTGCCAGCAGTACAGACTCTGGAAACACCATATATTTT	CASSTDSGNTIYF
TRBV19	TRBD2	NA	TRBJ2-2	TGTGCCAGTAGCCACGGGGGGGCCTCTGGGGAGCTGTTTTTT	CASSHGGASGELFF
TRBV25-1	TRBD1	few	TRBJ1-5	TGTGCCAGCAGTCCCGGACAGGGTCACAATCAGCCCCAGCATTTT	CASSPGQGHNQPQHF
TRBV9	TRBD1	NA	TRBJ1-6	TGTGCCAGCAGCTTAGACAGGGTCAGATCACCCCTCCACTTT	CASSLDRVRSPLHF
TRBV5-6	TRBD2	NA	TRBJ2-7	TGTGCCAGCAGCTTCATGACTAGCGGGCCTAGCTCCTACGAGCAGTACTTC	CASSFMTSGPSSYEQYF
TRBV2	TRBD1	NA	TRBJ2-7	TGTGCCAGCAATTTTGGAGGGGGACAGGGGAGGTACGAGCAGTACTTC	CASNFGGGQGRYEQYF
TRBV19	TRBD2	NA	TRBJ2-7	TGTGCCAGTAGTAGACTAGCGGGAGGCTCCTACGAGCAGTACTTC	CASSRLAGGSYEQYF
TRBV6-5	TRBD2	NA	TRBJ2-3	TGTGCCAGCCGACTAGCCCCCAGCACAGATACGCAGTATTTT	CASRLAPSTDTQYF
TRBV15	TRBD2	NA	TRBJ2-1	TGTGCCACCAGCAGGACTAGCGGGGACAATGAGCAGTTCTTC	CATSRTSGDNEQFF
TRBV7-2	NA	once	TRBJ1-2	TGTGCCAGCAGCCCCCCAGACTATGGCTACACCTTC	CASSPPDYGYTF
TRBV7-6	NA	NA	TRBJ2-5	TGTGCCAGCAGCTTAAAGCGGAGTCAAGAGACCCAGTACTTC	CASSLKRSQETQYF
TRBV7-9	TRBD1	NA	TRBJ1-5	TGTGCCAGCAGTCCTCAGACAGGGGGCCCTCAGCCCCAGCATTTT	CASSPQTGGPQPQHF
TRBV28	TRBD1	NA	TRBJ1-2	TGTGCCAGCAGTTTCCCCGGACAGGGGGTTTGGGGCTACACCTTC	CASSFPGQGVWGYTF
TRBV2	NA	few	TRBJ1-2	TGTGCCAGCAGTGGATCCGGGGACTATGGCTACACCTTC	CASSGSGDYGYTF
TRBV30	TRBD2	NA	TRBJ2-2	TGTGCCTGGAGCTTCTTCGGGGGGGGCGCATATACCGGGGAGCTGTTTTTT	CAWSFFGGGAYTGELFF
TRBV19	TRBD1	NA	TRBJ1-5	TGTGCCAGTAGTATAGGGGGGACAGGGTCGAAACGCAATCAGCCCCAGCATTTT	CASSIGGTGSKRNQPQHF
TRBV5-6	NA	NA	TRBJ1-2	TGTGCCAGCAGCTTGGAGGGGGAGAACTATGGCTACACCTTC	CASSLEGENYGYTF
TRBV15	NA	NA	TRBJ2-7	TGTGCCACCAGCAGATCAGAGACTCGTCGCTCCTACGAGCAGTACTTC	CATSRSETRRSYEQYF
TRBV9	TRBD2	once	TRBJ2-3	TGTGCCAGCAGCGTAGTTCCGGGAGGGGGAAGCACAGATACGCAGTATTTT	CASSVVPGGGSTDTQYF
TRBV2	TRBD1	NA	TRBJ2-2	TGTGCCAGCTTGGAAAACAGGGGCGGCACCGGGGAGCTGTTTTTT	CASLENRGGTGELFF
TRBV7-2	NA	NA	TRBJ2-1	TGTGCCAGCAGCTTGACCCGGGACTTTGGTGAGCAGTTCTTC	CASSLTRDFGEQFF
TRBV12-5	NA	NA	TRBJ1-5	TGTGCTAGTGGTTGGCCCCGGGGGGCGGGCAATCAGCCCCAGCATTTT	CASGWPRGAGNQPQHF
TRBV5-4	TRBD1	NA	TRBJ2-1	TGTGCCAGCAGCCTCGGACAGGGCTCCTACAATGAGCAGTTCTTC	CASSLGQGSYNEQFF
TRBV28	TRBD1	NA	TRBJ1-1	TGTGCCAGCACCCGAGACAGGGTAGCTGAAGCTTTCTTT	CASTRDRVAEAFF
TRBV6-5	NA	NA	TRBJ1-6	TGTGCCAGCAGTTTGCCGAGAGACTCCTATAATTCACCCCTCCACTTT	CASSLPRDSYNSPLHF
TRBV18	TRBD1	few	TRBJ1-2	TGTGCCAGCTCACTTACCCGACAGGGGTCTCATGGCTACACCTTC	CASSLTRQGSHGYTF
TRBV5-1	TRBD1	few	TRBJ2-7	TGCGCCAGCAGCTCCCCCCCGCGGGGACAGGGGGTCTACGAGCAGTACTTC	CASSSPPRGQGVYEQYF
TRBV5-4	TRBD1	NA	TRBJ1-2	TGTGCCAGCAGCCGACAGGGAAACTATGGCTACACCTTC	CASSRQGNYGYTF
TRBV7-2	NA	few	TRBJ2-5	TGTGCCAGCAGCTTAGGTCCCGCAGGCCAAGAGACCCAGTACTTC	CASSLGPAGQETQYF
TRBV5-4	TRBD1	NA	TRBJ2-5	TGTGCCAGCAGCGGGGAACAGGGGTGGTACGCGGGAGAGACCCAGTACTTC	CASSGEQGWYAGETQYF
TRBV15	NA	few	TRBJ1-5	TGTGCCACCAGTGGGGACATTAGCAATCAGCCCCAGCATTTT	CATSGDISNQPQHF
TRBV2	NA	NA	TRBJ2-1	TGTGCCAGCAGTGCCGAGTTGGAGCAGTTCTTC	CASSAELEQFF
TRBV6-6	NA	NA	TRBJ1-4	TGTGCCAGCAGTTACTTCTCCGGAGGTGGTGAAAAACTGTTTTTT	CASSYFSGGGEKLFF
TRBV19	NA	NA	TRBJ1-5	TGTGCCAGTAGACCTAGGGGGGGGTTCAATCAGCCCCAGCATTTT	CASRPRGGFNQPQHF
TRBV15	NA	NA	TRBJ2-2	TGTGCCACCAGCAGAGACAGGGTCCAGACCGGGGAGCTGTTTTTT	CATSRDRVQTGELFF